The sequence of this TCR beta chain was determined in a study of neoadjuvant nivolumab and ipilimumab in lung cancer. The V end lost 4 bases, the J end lost 3 bases, and 16 bases lay between the germline ends. The CDR3 is 15 residues long. The germline CDR1 and CDR2 sequences are MNHNY and SVGAGI (reference sequence). This clone was seen a few times. What it recognizes is unknown. TCRdb keeps only in-frame clones here, not all; method: immunoSEQ multiplex PCR. The repertoire includes about 25,000 clones, 75% to 85% of them detected once, and 7% to 10% sits in the top ten. Study-level points and caveats: Resected tumors had greater TCR richness and clonality than uninvolved lung. Only two of four nivolumab-treated tumors gained richness and clonality by surgery. Blood richness before therapy tracked richness in tumors resected after neoadjuvant therapy.

This clonotype originated in an adult with non-small cell lung cancer. The chain uses TRBV6-6 and TRBJ2-7; D gene uncertain. Material: tumor tissue, obtained after neoadjuvant nivolumab, alone or with ipilimumab, at or shortly before surgery. The CDR3 nucleotides read TGTGCCAGCAGTTCGCCCTTCGTCAGAGGCTACGAGCAGTACTTC. Protein sequence: CASSSPFVRGYEQYF.